The 13 T cell receptor beta chains given below trace back to one sample, sequenced in a study of control samples from healthy donors and cancer patients (dated by TCRdb to about 2020). Library prep was done by the immunoSEQ multiplex PCR assay. TCRdb provides this immuneACCESS table in a form limited to in-frame rearrangements. Some clones are lacking; in checked studies, under half of them reflect an unresolved V gene, and why the rest are absent is not known. The sample includes 75,000 to 95,000 clones, with about nine tenths observed a single time. The ten top clones hold over 3% of the sample. The specimen sequenced was blood. The receptors originated from a woman aged 18-30 years in good health.

The chain combines TRBV4-1 with TRBJ2-5; the D call may be TRBD1 or TRBD2 (5 bases each). This CDR3 has 15 amino acids. V shed 2 bases and J shed 4 bases, with 14 bases lying between them. The V gene's germline CDR1 is MGHRA and CDR2 YSYEKL. The CDR3 nucleotides read TGCGCCAGCAGCCAAATTTGGGGGAACCCAGAGACCCAGTACTTC. Amino acids: CASSQIWGNPETQYF.

The rearrangement uses TRBV5-6 and TRBJ1-2; tentatively, D is TRBD1 (5 bases). Germline assignment: CDR1 SGHDT and CDR2 YYEEEE. This CDR3 has 12 amino acids. Deletions cut 3 bases from V and 5 bases from J, with 8 bases between. CDR3 loop: CASSYTGYGYTF. Written as DNA, the CDR3 is TGTGCCAGCAGCTACACAGGATATGGCTACACCTTC. Drawing the rest from reference TRBV5-6 and TRBJ1-2, the complete variable domain is DAGVTQSPTHLIKTRGQQVTLRCSPKSGHDTVSWYQQALGQGPQFIFQYYEEEERQRGNFPDRFSGHQFPNYSSELNVNALLLGDSALYLCASSYTGYGYTFGSGTRLTVV.

The chain combines TRBV3-1 (or the pseudogene TRBV3-2) with TRBJ2-5; 8 bases fit TRBD2. The CDR3 is 17 residues long. The germline V gene encodes CDR1 LGHDT and CDR2 YNNKEL (reference sequence). V shed 1 base and J 2 bases; nucleotides not matched to a gene: 9. CDR3 sequence (DNA): TGTGCCAGCAGCCAAGGAGGGGAAAGCGGGGGACAAGAGACCCAGTACTTC. This codes for CASSQGGESGGQETQYF.

V gene TRBV6-5 combines with J gene TRBJ2-1; the D gene is possibly TRBD1 (8 bases). The germline CDR1 and CDR2 sequences are MNHEY and SVGAGI. The CDR3 sequence is 12 residues long. V lost 3 bases to trimming and J lost 15 bases, with 15 bases between them. The CDR3 sequence is CASSYLQGGRFF. For the CDR3, the DNA is TGTGCCAGCAGTTATCTACAGGGGGGGCGGTTCTTC.

The chain joins TRBV5-4 to TRBJ1-1; 7 bases fit TRBD1. The CDR3 runs 14 residues. Trimming at V came to 7 bases and at J to 1 base, leaving 7 bases not matched to a gene. Germline lookup yields CDR1 SGHNT and CDR2 YYREEE (reference sequence). As DNA, the CDR3 is TGTGCCAGCGGAACAGGGGTTACGAACACTGAAGCTTTCTTT. Protein product: CASGTGVTNTEAFF.

Notes on this clone: The junction departs from the called germline gene at one end, perhaps through a read error. The rearrangement joins TRBV11-2 to TRBJ2-7, with 12 bases identical to TRBD1. Germline V gene data show CDR1 as SGHAT and CDR2 as FQNNGV. The CDR3 has 15 residues. The CDR3 protein is CASSLGTGGSHEQYF. CDR3 DNA sequence: TGTGCCAGCAGCCTCGGGACAGGGGGCTCCCACGAGCAGTACTTC.

V and J are TRBV11-2 and TRBJ2-3, with 9 bases aligning to TRBD2. Unmatched junction bases numbered 9, after V lost 1 base and J lost 4 bases. Germline CDR1 is SGHAT and CDR2 is FQNNGV. The CDR3 runs 17 residues. This CDR3 is CASSLVLGAGGSDTQYF. Here the CDR3 DNA reads TGTGCCAGCAGCTTAGTCCTCGGAGCGGGGGGCTCAGATACGCAGTATTTT.

V and J are TRBV5-1 and TRBJ1-4; D is undetermined. CDR1 is SGHRS, CDR2 YFSETQ, per germline. Trimming left V 0 bases short and J 7 bases short, with 10 bases between. The CDR3 totals 14 residues. The CDR3 DNA follows: TGCGCCAGCAGCTTGGTGTGGAGCGGTGAAAAACTGTTTTTT. Translating it yields CASSLVWSGEKLFF. Variable domain in full (rest from reference TRBV5-1 and TRBJ1-4): KAGVTQTPRYLIKTRGQQVTLSCSPISGHRSVSWYQQTPGQGLQFLFEYFSETQRNKGNFPGRFSGRQFSNSRSEMNVSTLELGDSALYLCASSLVWSGEKLFFGSGTQLSVL.

The chain employs TRBV2 and TRBJ1-1; weak D call: TRBD1 (6 bases). CDR1 and CDR2 from the germline V gene are SNHLY and FYNNEI. CDR3 length equals 14 residues. With 7 bases removed from V and 0 bases from J, the gap between germline ends came to 12 bases. As DNA, the CDR3 is TGTGCCAGCAAACAGGGATTCTTGAACACTGAAGCTTTCTTT. Protein sequence: CASKQGFLNTEAFF.

This clone has a single count. The V gene is TRBV21-1, the J gene TRBJ2-7; no DNA check was done on the table's D call, TRBD2. TRBV21-1 is marked as a pseudogene. This CDR3 has 20 amino acids. CDR3 loop: CASSNQVPGRRFGLSSEQYF. The CDR3 DNA is TGTGCCAGCAGCAACCAAGTTCCTGGACGGAGGTTTGGCCTCAGCTCCGAGCAGTACTTC.

The chain couples TRBV7-3 to TRBJ1-1; possible D gene TRBD1, 6 bases. Germline CDR1 SGHTA, CDR2 FQGTGA. The ends were cut back, 5 bases at V and 5 bases at J, with 24 bases in the middle. There are 17 residues in the CDR3. The CDR3 loop reads CASSSRTRTEGMTEAFF. CDR3 coding DNA: TGTGCCAGCAGCAGTAGGACTCGGACAGAAGGGATGACTGAAGCTTTCTTT.

The rearrangement joins TRBV6-1 to TRBJ2-3, with 9 bases fitting TRBD1. V trimming: 4 bases; J trimming: 0 bases; junction bases outside the gene matches: 2. The CDR3 runs to 15 residues. The V gene's germline CDR1 is MNHNS and CDR2 SASEGT. CDR3 nucleotide sequence: TGTGCCAGCAGTGTGGGGACAGGGAGCACAGATACGCAGTATTTT. Translating gives CASSVGTGSTDTQYF.

The CDR3 DNA reads as TGTGCCAGCAGTTCACCCGGGAGGGGGAATCAGCCCCAGCATTTT. Amino acid sequence: CASSSPGRGNQPQHF. The chain has TRBV28 and TRBJ1-5, with a possible D match to TRBD1 (6 bases). Germline-derived CDR1 and CDR2 are MDHEN and SYDVKM. The CDR3 length is 15 residues. With 4 bases removed from V and 4 bases from J, the gap between germline ends came to 14 bases.